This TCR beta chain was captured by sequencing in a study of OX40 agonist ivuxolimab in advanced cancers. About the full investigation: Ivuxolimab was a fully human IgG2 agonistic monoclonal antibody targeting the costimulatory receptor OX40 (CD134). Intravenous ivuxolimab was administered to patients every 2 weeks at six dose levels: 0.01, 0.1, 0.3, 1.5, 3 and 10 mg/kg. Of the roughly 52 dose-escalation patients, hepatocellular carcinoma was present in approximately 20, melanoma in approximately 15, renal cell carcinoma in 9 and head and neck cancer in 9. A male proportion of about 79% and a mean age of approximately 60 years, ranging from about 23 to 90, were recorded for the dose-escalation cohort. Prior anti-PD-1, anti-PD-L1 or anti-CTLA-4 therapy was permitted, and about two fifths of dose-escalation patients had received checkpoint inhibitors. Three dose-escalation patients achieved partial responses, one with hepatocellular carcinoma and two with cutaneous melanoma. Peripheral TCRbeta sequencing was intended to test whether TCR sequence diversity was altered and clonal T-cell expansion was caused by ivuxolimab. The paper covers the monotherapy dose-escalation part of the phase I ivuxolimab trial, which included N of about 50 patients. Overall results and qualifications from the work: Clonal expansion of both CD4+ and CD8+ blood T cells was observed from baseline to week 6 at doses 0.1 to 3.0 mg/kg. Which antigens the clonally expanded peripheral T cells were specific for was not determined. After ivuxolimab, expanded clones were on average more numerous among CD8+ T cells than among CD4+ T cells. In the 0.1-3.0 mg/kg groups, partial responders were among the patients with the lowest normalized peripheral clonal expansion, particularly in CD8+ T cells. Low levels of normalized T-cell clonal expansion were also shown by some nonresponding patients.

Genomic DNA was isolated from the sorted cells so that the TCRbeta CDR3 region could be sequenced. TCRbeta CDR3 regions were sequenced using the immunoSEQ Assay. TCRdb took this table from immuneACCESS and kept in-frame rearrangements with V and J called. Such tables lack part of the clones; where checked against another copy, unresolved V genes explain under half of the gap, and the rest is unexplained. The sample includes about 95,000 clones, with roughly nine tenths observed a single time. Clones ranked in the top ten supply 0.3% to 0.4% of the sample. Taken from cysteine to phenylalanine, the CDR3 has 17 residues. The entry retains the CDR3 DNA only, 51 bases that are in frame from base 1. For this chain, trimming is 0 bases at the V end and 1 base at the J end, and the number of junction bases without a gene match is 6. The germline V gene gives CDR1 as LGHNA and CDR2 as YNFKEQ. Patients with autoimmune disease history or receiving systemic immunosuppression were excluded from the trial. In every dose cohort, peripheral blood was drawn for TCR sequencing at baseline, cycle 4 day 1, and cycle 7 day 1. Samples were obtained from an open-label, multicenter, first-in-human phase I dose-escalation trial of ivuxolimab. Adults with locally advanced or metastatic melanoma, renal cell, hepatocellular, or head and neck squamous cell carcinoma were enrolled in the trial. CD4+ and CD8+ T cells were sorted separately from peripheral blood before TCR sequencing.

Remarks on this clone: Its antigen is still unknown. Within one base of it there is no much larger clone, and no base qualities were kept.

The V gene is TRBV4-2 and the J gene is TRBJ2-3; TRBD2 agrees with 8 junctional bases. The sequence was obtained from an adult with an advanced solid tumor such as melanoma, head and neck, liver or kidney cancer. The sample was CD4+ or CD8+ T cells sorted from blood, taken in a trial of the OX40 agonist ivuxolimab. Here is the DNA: TGTGCCAGCAGCCAAGAGGGGAATAGCGGGGGCACAGATACGCAGTATTTT. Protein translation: CASSQEGNSGGTDTQYF.